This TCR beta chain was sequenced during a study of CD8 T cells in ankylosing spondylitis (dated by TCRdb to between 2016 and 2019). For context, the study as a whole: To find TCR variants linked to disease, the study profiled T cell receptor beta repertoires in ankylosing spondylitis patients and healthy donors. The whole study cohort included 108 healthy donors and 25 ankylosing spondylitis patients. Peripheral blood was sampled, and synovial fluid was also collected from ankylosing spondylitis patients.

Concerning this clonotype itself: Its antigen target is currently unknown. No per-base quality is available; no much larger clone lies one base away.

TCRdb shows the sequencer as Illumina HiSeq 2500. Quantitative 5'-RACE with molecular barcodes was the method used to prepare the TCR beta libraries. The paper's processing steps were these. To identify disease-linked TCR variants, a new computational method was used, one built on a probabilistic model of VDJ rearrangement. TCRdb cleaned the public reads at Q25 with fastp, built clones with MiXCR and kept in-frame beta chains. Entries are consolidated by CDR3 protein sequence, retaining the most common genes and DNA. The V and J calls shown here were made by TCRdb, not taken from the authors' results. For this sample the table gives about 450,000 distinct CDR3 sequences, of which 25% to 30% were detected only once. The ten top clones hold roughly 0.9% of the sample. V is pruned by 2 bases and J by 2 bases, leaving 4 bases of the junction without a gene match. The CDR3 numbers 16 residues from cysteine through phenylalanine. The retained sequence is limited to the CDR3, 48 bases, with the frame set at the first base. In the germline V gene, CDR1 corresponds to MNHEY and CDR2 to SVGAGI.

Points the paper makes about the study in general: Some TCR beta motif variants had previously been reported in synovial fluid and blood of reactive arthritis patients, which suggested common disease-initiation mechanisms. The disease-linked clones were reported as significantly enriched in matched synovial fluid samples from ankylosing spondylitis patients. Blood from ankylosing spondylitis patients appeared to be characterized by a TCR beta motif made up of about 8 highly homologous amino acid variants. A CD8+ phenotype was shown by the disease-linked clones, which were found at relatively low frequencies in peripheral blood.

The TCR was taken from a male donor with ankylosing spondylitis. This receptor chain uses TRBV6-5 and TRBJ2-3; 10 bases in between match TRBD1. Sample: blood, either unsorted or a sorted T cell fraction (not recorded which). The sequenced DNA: TGTGCCAGCAGTTACGGACAGGGGGATTCCACAGATACGCAGTATTTT. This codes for CASSYGQGDSTDTQYF.